This T cell receptor beta chain was sequenced during a study of tumor-infiltrating lymphocytes in oesophageal squamous cell carcinoma. Sample share makes this clonotype medium-sized. V lost 8 bases and J 3 bases, leaving 13 bases between the germline ends. The V gene's germline CDR1 is MNHNS and CDR2 SASEGT. The length of the CDR3 is 13 residues. TCRdb re-called the PCR reads through MiXCR, storing one row per CDR3 protein. The profile covers about 19,000 distinct CDR3 sequences, with more than 40% appearing a single time and about 10% taken by the ten largest. This receptor was obtained from a male donor with esophageal squamous cell carcinoma. Sequenced: normal esophageal tissue next to the tumor. V and J are TRBV6-1 and TRBJ2-5, with D maybe TRBD1 (5 bases). This CDR3 reads CASPRSGKETQYF. The CDR3 DNA follows: TGTGCCAGCCCTCGTTCAGGGAAAGAGACCCAGTACTTC.